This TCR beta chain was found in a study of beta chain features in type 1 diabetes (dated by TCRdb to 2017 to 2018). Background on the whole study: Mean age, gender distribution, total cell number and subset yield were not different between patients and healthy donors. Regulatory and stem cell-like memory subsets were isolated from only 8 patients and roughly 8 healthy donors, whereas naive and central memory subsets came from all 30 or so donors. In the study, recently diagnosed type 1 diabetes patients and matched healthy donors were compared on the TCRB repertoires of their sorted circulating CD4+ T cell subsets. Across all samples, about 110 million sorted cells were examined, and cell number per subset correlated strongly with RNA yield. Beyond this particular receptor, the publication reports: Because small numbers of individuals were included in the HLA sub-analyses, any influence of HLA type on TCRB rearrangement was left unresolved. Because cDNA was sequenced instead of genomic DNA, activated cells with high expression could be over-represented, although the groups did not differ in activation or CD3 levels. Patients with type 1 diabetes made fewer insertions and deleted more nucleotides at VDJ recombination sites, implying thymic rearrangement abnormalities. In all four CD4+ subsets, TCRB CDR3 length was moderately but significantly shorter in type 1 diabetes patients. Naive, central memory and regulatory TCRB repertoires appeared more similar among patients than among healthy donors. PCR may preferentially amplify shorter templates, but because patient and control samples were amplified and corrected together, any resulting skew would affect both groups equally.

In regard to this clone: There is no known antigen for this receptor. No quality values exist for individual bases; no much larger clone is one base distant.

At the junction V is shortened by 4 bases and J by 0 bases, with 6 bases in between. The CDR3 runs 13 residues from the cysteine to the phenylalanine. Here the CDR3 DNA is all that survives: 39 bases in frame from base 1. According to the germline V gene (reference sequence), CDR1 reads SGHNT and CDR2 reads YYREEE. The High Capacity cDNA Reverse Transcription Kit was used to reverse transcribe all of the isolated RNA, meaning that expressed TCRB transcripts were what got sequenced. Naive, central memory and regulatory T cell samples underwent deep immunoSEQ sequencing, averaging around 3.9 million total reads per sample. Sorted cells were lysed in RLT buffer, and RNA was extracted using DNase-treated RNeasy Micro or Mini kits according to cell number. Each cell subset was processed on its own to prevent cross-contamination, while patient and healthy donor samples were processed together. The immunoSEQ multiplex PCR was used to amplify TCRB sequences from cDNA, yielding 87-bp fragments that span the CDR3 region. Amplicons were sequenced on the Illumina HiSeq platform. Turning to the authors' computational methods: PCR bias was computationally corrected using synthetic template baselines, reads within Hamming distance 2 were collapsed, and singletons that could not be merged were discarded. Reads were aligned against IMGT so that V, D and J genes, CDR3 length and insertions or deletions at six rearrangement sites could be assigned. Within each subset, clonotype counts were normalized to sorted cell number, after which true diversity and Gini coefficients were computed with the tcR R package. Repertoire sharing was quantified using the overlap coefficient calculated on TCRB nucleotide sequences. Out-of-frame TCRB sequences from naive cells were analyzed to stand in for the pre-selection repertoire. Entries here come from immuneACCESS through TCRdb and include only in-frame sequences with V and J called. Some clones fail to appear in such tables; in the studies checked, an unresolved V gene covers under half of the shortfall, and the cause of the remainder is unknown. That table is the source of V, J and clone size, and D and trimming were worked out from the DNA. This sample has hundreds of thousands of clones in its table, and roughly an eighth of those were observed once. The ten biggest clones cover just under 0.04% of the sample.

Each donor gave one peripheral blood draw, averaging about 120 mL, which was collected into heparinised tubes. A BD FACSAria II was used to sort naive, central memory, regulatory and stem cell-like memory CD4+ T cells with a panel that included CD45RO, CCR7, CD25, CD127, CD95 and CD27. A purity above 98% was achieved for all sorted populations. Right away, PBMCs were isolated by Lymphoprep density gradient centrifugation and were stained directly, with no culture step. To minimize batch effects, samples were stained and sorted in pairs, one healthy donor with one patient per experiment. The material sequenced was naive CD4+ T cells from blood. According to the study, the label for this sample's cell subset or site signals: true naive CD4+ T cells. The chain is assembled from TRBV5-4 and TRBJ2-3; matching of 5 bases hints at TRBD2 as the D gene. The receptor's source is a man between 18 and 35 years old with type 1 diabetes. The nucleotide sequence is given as TGTGCCAGCAGCCGGGATAGCACAGATACGCAGTATTTT. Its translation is CASSRDSTDTQYF.